Presented here are 13 T cell receptor beta chains from one specimen sequenced in a study of cytomegalovirus exposure and HLA in healthy donors. Primers: 60 Vbeta forward and 13 Jbeta reverse. Only in-frame clones appear in the TCRdb table, and some are missing; sequencing was by immunoSEQ multiplex PCR. Of more than 110,000 clones detected, roughly three quarters appear once; the ten largest clones hold 4.9%. The sample taken for sequencing was PBMCs. These TCRs come from a woman in her fifties or sixties in good health and CMV-seronegative.

This clone appeared a few times. The chain recombines TRBV4-2 with TRBJ2-2; 7 bases match TRBD1. The trim removed 2 bases at V and 1 base at J, leaving 1 base unmatched. The CDR3 sequence is 15 residues long. Germline assignment: CDR1 LGHNA and CDR2 YNFKEQ. Written as DNA, the CDR3 is TGTGCCAGCAGCCAACGACAGGGGAACACCGGGGAGCTGTTTTTT. Protein product: CASSQRQGNTGELFF.

This clone was picked up a small number of times. J is TRBJ2-7 and V is TRBV6-6; TRBD1 aligns across 8 bases. The CDR3 contains 13 residues. Germline assignment: CDR1 MNHNY and CDR2 SVGAGI (reference sequence). With V trimmed by 6 bases and J by 6 bases, 7 bases remained unmatched. CDR3 DNA: TGTGCCAGCAGGGCTGACAGGGGAGGCGAGCAGTACTTC. Translating it yields CASRADRGGEQYF.

This clone was detected once. J is TRBJ1-1 and V is TRBV10-3; D remains unclear. With 10 bases removed from V and 5 bases from J, the gap between germline ends came to 14 bases. CDR1 is ENHRY and CDR2 is SYGVKD in the germline V gene. This CDR3 region has 12 residues. CDR3 sequence (DNA): TGTGCCACGAGGCGGGGAAGGACTGAAGCTTTCTTT. It translates to CATRRGRTEAFF.

The rearrangement joins TRBV2 to TRBJ1-2; D might be TRBD1 (5 bases). The V end was cut by 1 base, the J end by 13 bases, with 16 bases between. This CDR3 has 13 residues. CDR1 SNHLY and CDR2 FYNNEI come from the germline V gene. CDR3: CASSEGQGFRSTF. The CDR3 DNA follows: TGTGCCAGCAGTGAAGGGCAGGGATTCCGTAGCACCTTC.

This chain joins TRBV29-1 and TRBJ2-5, with a possible D match to TRBD2 (6 bases). The germline CDR1 and CDR2 sequences are SQVTM and ANQGSEA. Trimming removed 0 bases at V and 4 bases at J, with 18 bases between. CDR3 size: 16 residues. The DNA of the CDR3 is TGCAGCGTTGAAGACGACCCGGGGGAAAGAGGAGAGACCCAGTACTTC. Residues: CSVEDDPGERGETQYF.

The gene calls are TRBV7-2 and TRBJ1-2; TRBD1 is a possible D gene (6 bases). Germline CDR1 and CDR2: SGHTA and FQGNSA. Deletions cut 4 bases from V and 7 bases from J, with 16 bases between. The CDR3 runs to 14 residues. The CDR3 loop is CASSSPQGPGGYTF. DNA of the CDR3: TGTGCCAGCAGCTCCCCCCAGGGGCCAGGTGGCTACACCTTC.

The CDR3 bases are TGTGCCACCAGCGAGGACAGGGGTAGCAATCAGCCCCAGCATTTT. It codes for CATSEDRGSNQPQHF. The chain couples TRBV15 to TRBJ1-5, with 9 bases that match TRBD1. Germline V CDR1 and CDR2: LNHNV, YYDKDF (reference sequence). J lost 0 bases, V lost 5 bases, and 2 bases had no gene match. This CDR3 contains 15 residues.

This clone was seen once. The rearrangement links TRBV4-1 to TRBJ2-7; TRBD1 matches 7 bases. J lost 5 bases, V lost 4 bases, and 8 bases had no gene match. Germline V CDR1 and CDR2: MGHRA, YSYEKL. The CDR3 sequence is 14 residues long. The CDR3 nucleotides are TGCGCCAGCAGCCCAAGGGGGCAGACTAACGAGCAGTACTTC. This sequence encodes CASSPRGQTNEQYF.

The chain employs TRBV4-3 and TRBJ1-2; D is perhaps TRBD1 (5 bases). The CDR3 sequence is 16 residues long. V shed 3 bases and J shed 7 bases, with 21 bases lying between them. CDR1 and CDR2 from the germline V gene are LGHNA and YSLEER. CDR3 in DNA: TGCGCCAGCAGCCATTCCATTCGACAGACAGAAAGTGGCTACACCTTC. Its protein is CASSHSIRQTESGYTF.

V is TRBV20-1 and J is TRBJ2-7; D call uncertain. V lost 3 bases and J 3 bases, leaving 6 bases between the germline ends. The CDR3 is made up of 11 amino acids. Germline CDR1 and CDR2: DFQATT and SNEGSKA (reference sequence). The CDR3, as DNA: TGCAGTGCTAGGCGTGGCTACGAGCAGTACTTC. This translates into CSARRGYEQYF.

This clone is medium-sized (0.01 to 0.1%). The V call is TRBV19, the J call TRBJ1-6; possibly TRBD1 for D (6 bases). Trimming shortened V by 5 bases and J by 4 bases, and 12 bases separated the two germline ends. CDR1 is LNHDA, CDR2 SQIVND, per germline (reference sequence). The CDR3 sequence is 15 residues long. CDR3 sequence: CASSPQGPYNSPLHF. The CDR3 DNA is TGTGCCAGTAGTCCTCAGGGGCCTTATAATTCACCCCTCCACTTT.

This chain uses TRBV28 with TRBJ2-7; 8 bases align to TRBD1. The V gene's germline CDR1 is MDHEN and CDR2 SYDVKM. The CDR3 is made up of 15 amino acids. Trimming at V came to 6 bases and at J to 6 bases, leaving 13 bases not matched to a gene. The CDR3 is CASSLSGQGFSEQYF. The CDR3 region has the DNA TGTGCCAGCAGCCTATCTGGACAGGGTTTTAGCGAGCAGTACTTC.

The genes are TRBV6-6 and TRBJ2-7; D perhaps matches TRBD1 (7 bases). Trimming shortened V by 7 bases and J by 6 bases, and 22 bases separated the two germline ends. The germline V gene has CDR1 MNHNY and CDR2 SVGAGI (reference sequence). CDR3 length: 15 amino acids. Written as DNA, the CDR3 is TGTGCCAGCACTCAGGGGGGCAGAGGGCCTAGCGAGCAGTACTTC. It encodes CASTQGGRGPSEQYF.